Listed here is a single T cell receptor (beta chain). Germline CDR1 and CDR2: MNHEY and SMNVEV (reference sequence). The CDR3 is 14 residues long. The V and J ends lost 6 bases and 4 bases, in that order; junction bases with no gene match: 6. These data are taken from a study of PD-L1 blockade in urothelial cancer. Across the study: Between 0 and 3 prior chemotherapy regimens had been given to patients. Blood samples had a median of approximately 140,000 T cells, just under 85,000 unique TCRs, and clonality roughly 0.074.

TCRdb's table, derived via immunoSEQ multiplex PCR, lists solely in-frame clones and lacks some. The sample has about 45,000 clones; approximately 88% are singletons. The rearrangement uses TRBV27 and TRBJ1-2; 9 bases line up with TRBD1. Sequences were derived from PBMCs, sampled around atezolizumab (anti-PD-L1) treatment. The sequence was collected from an elderly man with urothelial cancer. CDR3 residues: CASSRGGQGYGYTF. The CDR3 DNA is TGTGCCAGCAGCCGCGGGGGACAGGGCTATGGCTACACCTTC.